Included here is one T cell receptor beta chain sequence, with context. This specimen belongs to a study of blood T cell repertoires in COVID-19. Study overall: T cells, B-cell-depleted T cells, or PBMCs supplied cDNA or gDNA.

TCRdb's table, derived via immunoSEQ multiplex PCR, lists solely in-frame clones and lacks some. This table has about 270,000 clones, approximately 90% appearing once. The participants were between roughly 18 and 89 years old and came from 24 US areas. The sequenced material came from PBMCs or T cells enriched from blood (not recorded which). This receptor was taken from a woman in her 50s who had recovered from COVID-19.

This chain's CDR3 is CASSEGALGQPQHF. The DNA of the CDR3 is TGTGCCAGCAGCGAGGGGGCGTTGGGACAGCCCCAGCATTTT. The chain has TRBV2 and TRBJ1-5, with 7 positions matching TRBD1. This CDR3 is built from 14 residues. Germline V CDR1 and CDR2: SNHLY, FYNNEI. With V trimmed by 6 bases and J by 7 bases, 9 bases remained unmatched.